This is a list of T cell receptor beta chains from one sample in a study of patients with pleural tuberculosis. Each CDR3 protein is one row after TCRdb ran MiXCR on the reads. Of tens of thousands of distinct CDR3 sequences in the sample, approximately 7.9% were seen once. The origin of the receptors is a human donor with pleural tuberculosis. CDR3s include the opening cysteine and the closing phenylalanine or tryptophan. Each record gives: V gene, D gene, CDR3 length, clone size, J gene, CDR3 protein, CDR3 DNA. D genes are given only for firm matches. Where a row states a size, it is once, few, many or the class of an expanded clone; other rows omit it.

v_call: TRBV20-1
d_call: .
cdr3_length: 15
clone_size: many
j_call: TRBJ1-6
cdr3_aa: CSARVHGANNSPLHF
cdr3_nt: TGCAGTGCTAGAGTTCACGGTGCGAATAATTCACCCCTCCACTTT

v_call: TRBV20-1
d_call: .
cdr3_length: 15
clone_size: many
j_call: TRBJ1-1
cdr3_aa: CSAHRDPGADTEAFF
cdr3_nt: TGCAGTGCTCACCGGGACCCAGGGGCGGACACTGAAGCTTTCTTT

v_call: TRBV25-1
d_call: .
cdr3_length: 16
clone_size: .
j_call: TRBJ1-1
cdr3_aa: CASSPGGVNGNTEAFF
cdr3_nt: TGTGCCAGCAGTCCCGGAGGAGTCAATGGGAACACTGAAGCTTTCTTT

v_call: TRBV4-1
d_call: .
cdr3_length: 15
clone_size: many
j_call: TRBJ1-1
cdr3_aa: CASSQGNRMNTEAFF
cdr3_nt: TGCGCCAGCAGCCAAGGGAACAGGATGAACACTGAAGCTTTCTTT

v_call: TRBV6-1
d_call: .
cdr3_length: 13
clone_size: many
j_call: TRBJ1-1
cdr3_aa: CASREGLSTEAFF
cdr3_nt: TGTGCCAGCCGGGAGGGTTTAAGTACTGAAGCTTTCTTT

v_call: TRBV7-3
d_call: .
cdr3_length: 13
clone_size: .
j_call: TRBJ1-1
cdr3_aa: CASSFNMNTEAFF
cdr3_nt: TGTGCCAGCAGCTTTAACATGAACACTGAAGCTTTCTTT

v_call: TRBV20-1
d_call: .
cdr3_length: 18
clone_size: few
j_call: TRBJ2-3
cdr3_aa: CSARERDPTSGVLYTQYF
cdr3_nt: TGCAGTGCTAGAGAGAGAGACCCGACATCGGGAGTTTTATATACGCAGTATTTT

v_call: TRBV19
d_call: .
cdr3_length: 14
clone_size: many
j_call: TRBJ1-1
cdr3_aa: CASSIGFMNTEAFF
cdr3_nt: TGTGCCAGTAGTATTGGGTTCATGAACACTGAAGCTTTCTTT

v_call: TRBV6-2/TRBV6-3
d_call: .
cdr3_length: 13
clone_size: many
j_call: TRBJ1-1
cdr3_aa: CASSYSETTEAFF
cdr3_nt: TGTGCCAGCAGTTACTCAGAGACCACTGAAGCTTTCTTT

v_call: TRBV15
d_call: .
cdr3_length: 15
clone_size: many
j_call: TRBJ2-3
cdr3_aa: CATSRDRGRTDTQYF
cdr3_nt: TGTGCCACCAGCAGAGATAGGGGTCGCACAGATACGCAGTATTTT

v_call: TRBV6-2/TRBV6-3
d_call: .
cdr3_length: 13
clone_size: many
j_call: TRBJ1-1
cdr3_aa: CASDQGLNTEAFF
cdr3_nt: TGTGCCAGCGATCAGGGATTGAACACTGAAGCTTTCTTT

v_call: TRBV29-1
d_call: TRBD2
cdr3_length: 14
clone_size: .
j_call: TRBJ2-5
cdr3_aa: CSVERAGDQETQYF
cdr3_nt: TGCAGCGTTGAGCGAGCGGGGGACCAAGAGACCCAGTACTTC

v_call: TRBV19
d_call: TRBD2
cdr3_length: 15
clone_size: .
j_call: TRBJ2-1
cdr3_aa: CASSIWGRGHNEQFF
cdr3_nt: TGTGCCAGTAGTATTTGGGGGAGGGGCCACAATGAGCAGTTCTTC

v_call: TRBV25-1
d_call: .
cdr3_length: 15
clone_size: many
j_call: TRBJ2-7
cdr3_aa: CASSSLGATEYEQYF
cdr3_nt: TGTGCCAGCAGTTCCCTGGGAGCGACCGAATACGAGCAGTACTTC

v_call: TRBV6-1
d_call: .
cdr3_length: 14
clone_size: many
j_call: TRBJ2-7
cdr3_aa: CASSQDYLGDEQYF
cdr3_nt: TGTGCCAGCAGTCAAGACTACCTGGGCGACGAGCAGTACTTC

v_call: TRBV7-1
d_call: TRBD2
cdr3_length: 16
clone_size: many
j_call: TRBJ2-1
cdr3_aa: CASSSMTSGRPDEQFF
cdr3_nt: TGTGCCAGCAGCTCTATGACTAGCGGGAGACCTGATGAGCAGTTCTTC

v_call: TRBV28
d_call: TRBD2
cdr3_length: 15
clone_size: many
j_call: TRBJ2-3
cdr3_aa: CASSQYAGTRNTQYF
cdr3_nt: TGTGCCAGCAGTCAATACGCGGGGACTAGGAATACGCAGTATTTT

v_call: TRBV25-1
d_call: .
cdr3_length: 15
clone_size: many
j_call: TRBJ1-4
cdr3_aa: CASSRTDTTNEKLFF
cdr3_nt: TGTGCCAGCAGTCGGACAGACACAACTAATGAAAAACTGTTTTTT

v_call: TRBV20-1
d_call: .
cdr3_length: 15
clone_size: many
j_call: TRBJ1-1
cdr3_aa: CSAHPPGRRNTEAFF
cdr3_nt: TGCAGTGCTCACCCTCCGGGACGAAGGAACACTGAAGCTTTCTTT

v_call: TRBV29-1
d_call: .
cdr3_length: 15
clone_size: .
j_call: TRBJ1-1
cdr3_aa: CSVEDPFSVNTEAFF
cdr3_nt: TGCAGCGTTGAAGATCCGTTTTCCGTGAACACTGAAGCTTTCTTT

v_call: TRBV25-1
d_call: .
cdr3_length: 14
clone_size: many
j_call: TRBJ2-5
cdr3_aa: CASSPGTPQETQYF
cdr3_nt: TGTGCCAGCAGTCCCGGGACCCCACAAGAGACCCAGTACTTC

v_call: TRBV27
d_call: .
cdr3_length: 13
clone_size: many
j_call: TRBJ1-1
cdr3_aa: CASSPYAGAGAFF
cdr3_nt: TGTGCCAGCAGTCCATACGCCGGAGCAGGAGCTTTCTTT

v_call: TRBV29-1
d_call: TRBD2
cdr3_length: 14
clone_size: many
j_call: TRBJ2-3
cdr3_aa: CSVDSSGRPDTQYF
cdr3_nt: TGCAGCGTTGATTCTAGCGGGAGACCAGATACGCAGTATTTT

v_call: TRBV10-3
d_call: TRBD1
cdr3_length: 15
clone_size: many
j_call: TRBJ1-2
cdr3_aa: CAISESRRGQSGYTF
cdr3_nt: TGTGCCATCAGTGAGTCTCGCAGGGGGCAATCAGGCTACACCTTC

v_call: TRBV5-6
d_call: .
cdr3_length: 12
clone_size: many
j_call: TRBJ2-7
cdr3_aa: CASSLWGYEQYF
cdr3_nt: TGTGCCAGCAGCTTGTGGGGCTACGAGCAGTACTTC

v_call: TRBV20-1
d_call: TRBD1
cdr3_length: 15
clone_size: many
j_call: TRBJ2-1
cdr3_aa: CSARLPGQVYNEQFF
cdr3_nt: TGCAGTGCTAGACTACCGGGACAGGTCTACAATGAGCAGTTCTTC

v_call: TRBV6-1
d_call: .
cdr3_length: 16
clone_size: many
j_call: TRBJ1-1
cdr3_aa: CASRERGTNSNTEAFF
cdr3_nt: TGTGCCAGCAGGGAGCGGGGAACTAACTCGAACACTGAAGCTTTCTTT

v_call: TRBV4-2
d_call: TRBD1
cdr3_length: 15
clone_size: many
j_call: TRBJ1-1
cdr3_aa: CASSHGQARSTEAFF
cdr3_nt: TGTGCCAGCAGCCATGGACAGGCGCGTTCGACTGAAGCTTTCTTT

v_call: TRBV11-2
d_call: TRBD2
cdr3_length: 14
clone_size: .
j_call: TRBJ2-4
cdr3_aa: CASSNGTKFYESYF
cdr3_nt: TGTGCCAGCAGCAACGGGACTAAATTCTACGAGTCGTACTTC

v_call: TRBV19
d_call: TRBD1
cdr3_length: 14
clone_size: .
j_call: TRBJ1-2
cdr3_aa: CASSPRQGRYGYTF
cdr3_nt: TGTGCCAGTAGTCCTAGACAGGGACGCTATGGCTACACCTTC

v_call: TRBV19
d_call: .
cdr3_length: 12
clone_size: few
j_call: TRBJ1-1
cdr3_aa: CASSIQGSEAFF
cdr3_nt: TGTGCCAGTAGTATCCAGGGTTCTGAAGCTTTCTTT

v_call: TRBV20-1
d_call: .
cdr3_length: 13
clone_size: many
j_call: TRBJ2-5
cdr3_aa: CSARVFNQETQYF
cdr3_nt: TGCAGTGCTAGAGTGTTTAACCAAGAGACCCAGTACTTC

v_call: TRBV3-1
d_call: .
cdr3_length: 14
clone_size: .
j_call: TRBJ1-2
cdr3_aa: CASGRGEASSGYTF
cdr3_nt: TGTGCCAGCGGTAGGGGTGAAGCTTCGTCTGGCTACACCTTC

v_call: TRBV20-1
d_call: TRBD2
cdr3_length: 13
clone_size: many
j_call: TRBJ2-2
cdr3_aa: CSARTSATGELFF
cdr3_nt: TGCAGTGCTAGGACTAGCGCGACCGGGGAGCTGTTTTTT

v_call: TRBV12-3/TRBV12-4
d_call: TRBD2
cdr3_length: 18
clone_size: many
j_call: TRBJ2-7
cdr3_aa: CASSSAGLAGERRDEQYF
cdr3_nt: TGTGCCAGCAGTTCAGCCGGACTAGCGGGAGAAAGGCGGGACGAGCAGTACTTC

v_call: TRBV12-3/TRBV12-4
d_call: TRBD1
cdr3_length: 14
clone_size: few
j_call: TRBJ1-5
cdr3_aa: CATGQGLSNQPQHF
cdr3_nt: TGTGCCACTGGACAGGGCCTTAGCAATCAGCCCCAGCATTTT

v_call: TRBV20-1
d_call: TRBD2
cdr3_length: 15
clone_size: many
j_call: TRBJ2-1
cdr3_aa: CSASPILAGGGEQFF
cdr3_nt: TGCAGTGCTAGCCCCATACTAGCGGGAGGCGGCGAGCAGTTCTTC